This paragraph reports one TCR beta chain. Its antigen is as yet unknown. The CDR3 contains 15 residues. With template switching, a universal primer site was added, and the cDNA carried unique molecular identifiers. TCRdb called the 5' RACE reads again in MiXCR, with one record for every CDR3 protein. This table has roughly 690,000 distinct CDR3 sequences, less than 25% appearing once. These data come from a study of identical twins. General study results and limits: Beta clonotypes that were abundant in cord blood contained fewer insertions, a pattern absent from memory repertoires. Out-of-frame TCR alpha sharing in monozygotic twins exceeded recombination model predictions.

This sample also appeared in a second study, on T cells expressing NK-cell markers. That paper adds: Questions lingered over whether expanded NKG2C+ T cell clones were HCMV-specific.

The sequence was obtained from a woman between 18 and 30 years old in good health. The rearrangement joins TRBV21-1 to TRBJ1-5; TRBD1 was called by the table and not checked on the DNA. TRBV21-1 is a listed pseudogene. The material sequenced was PBMCs. CDR3 nucleotide sequence: TGTGCCAGCAGTCAGCGGACAGGGGGCAATCAGCCCCAGCATTTT. Translated: CASSQRTGGNQPQHF.